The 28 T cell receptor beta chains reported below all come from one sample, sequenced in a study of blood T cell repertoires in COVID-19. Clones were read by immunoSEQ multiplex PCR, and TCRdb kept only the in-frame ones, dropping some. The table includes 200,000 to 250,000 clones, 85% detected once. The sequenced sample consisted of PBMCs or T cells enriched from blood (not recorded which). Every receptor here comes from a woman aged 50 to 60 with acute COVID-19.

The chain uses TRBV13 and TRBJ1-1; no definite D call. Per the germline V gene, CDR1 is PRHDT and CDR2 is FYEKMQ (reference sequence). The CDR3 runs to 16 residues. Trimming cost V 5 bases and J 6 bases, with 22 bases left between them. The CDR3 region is CASSPRPDRGLAEAFF. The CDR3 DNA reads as TGTGCCAGCAGCCCTAGACCCGACCGCGGCTTGGCTGAAGCTTTCTTT.

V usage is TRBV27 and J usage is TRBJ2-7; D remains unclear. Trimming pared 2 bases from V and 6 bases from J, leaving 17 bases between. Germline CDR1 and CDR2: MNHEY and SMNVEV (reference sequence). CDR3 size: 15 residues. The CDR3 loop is CASSLRSSHSAEQYF. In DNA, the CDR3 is TGTGCCAGCAGTTTAAGGAGCTCCCACTCCGCCGAGCAGTACTTC.

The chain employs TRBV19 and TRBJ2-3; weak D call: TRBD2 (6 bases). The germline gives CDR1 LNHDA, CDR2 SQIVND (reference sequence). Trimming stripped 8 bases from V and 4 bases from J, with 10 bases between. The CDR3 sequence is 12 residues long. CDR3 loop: CASAEGPDTQYF. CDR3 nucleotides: TGTGCCAGTGCGGAGGGTCCAGATACGCAGTATTTT.

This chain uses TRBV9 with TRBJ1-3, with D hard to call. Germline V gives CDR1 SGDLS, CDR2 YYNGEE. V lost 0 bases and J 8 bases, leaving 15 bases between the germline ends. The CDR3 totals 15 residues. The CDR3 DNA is TGTGCCAGCAGCGTAGAACCCAATGGAGGTGACACCATATATTTT. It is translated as CASSVEPNGGDTIYF.

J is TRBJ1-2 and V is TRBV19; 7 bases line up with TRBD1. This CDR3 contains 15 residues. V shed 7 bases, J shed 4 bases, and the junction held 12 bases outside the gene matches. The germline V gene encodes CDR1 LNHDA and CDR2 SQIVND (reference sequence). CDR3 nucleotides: TGTGCCAGTATCCCACAGGGGCTGTTGTCCTATGGCTACACCTTC. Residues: CASIPQGLLSYGYTF.

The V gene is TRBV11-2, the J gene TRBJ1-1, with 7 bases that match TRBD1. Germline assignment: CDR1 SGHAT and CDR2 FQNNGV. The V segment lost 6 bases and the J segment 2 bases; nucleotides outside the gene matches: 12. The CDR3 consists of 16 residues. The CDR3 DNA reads TGTGCCAGCAGGGGGATACGGACAGGCTCAAACACTGAAGCTTTCTTT. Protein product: CASRGIRTGSNTEAFF.

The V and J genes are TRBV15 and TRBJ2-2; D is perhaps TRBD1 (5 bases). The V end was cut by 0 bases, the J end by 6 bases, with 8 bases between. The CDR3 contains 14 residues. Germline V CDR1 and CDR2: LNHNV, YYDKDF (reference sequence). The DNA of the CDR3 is TGTGCCACCAGCAGAGATAAGGGGCCCGGGGAGCTGTTTTTT. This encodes CATSRDKGPGELFF. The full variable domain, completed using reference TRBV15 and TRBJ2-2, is DAMVIQNPRYQVTQFGKPVTLSCSQTLNHNVMYWYQQKSSQAPKLLFHYYDKDFNNEADTPDNFQSRRPNTSFCFLDIRSPGLGDTAMYLCATSRDKGPGELFFGEGSRLTVL.

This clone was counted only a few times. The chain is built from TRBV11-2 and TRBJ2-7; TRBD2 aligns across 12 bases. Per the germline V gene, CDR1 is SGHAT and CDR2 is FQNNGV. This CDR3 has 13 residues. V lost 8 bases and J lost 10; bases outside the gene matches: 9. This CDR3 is CASRGGLAGHQYF. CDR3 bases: TGTGCCAGCCGGGGGGGACTAGCGGGCCACCAGTACTTC.

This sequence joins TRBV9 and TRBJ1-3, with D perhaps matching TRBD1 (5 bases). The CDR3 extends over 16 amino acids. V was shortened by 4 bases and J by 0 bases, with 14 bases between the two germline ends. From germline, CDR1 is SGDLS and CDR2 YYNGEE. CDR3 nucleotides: TGTGCCAGCAGCCTCGTCGGGGGTTACTCTGGAAACACCATATATTTT. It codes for CASSLVGGYSGNTIYF.

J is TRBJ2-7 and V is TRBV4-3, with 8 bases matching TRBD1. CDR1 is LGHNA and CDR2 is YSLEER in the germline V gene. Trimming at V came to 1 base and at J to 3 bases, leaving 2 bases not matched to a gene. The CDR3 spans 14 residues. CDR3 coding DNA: TGCGCCAGCAGCCAAGGTGACAGGGGCTACGAGCAGTACTTC. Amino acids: CASSQGDRGYEQYF.

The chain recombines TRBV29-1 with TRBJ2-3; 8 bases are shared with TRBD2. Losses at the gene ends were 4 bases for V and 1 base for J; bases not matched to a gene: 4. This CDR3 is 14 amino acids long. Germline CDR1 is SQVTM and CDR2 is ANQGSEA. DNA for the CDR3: TGCAGCGTTGTGACTAGCGTAGGCACAGATACGCAGTATTTT. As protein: CSVVTSVGTDTQYF.

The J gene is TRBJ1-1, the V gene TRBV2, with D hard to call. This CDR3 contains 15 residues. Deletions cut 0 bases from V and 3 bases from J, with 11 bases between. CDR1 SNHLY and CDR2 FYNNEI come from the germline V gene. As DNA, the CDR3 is TGTGCCAGCAGTGAAGCGCTTCGAGGTGACACTGAAGCTTTCTTT. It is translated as CASSEALRGDTEAFF.

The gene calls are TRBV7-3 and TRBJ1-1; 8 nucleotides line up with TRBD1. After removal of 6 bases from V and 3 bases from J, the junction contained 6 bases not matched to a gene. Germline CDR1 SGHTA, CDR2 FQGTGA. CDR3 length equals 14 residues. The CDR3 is CASRLTGAHTEAFF. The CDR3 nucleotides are TGTGCCAGCAGACTGACAGGGGCGCACACTGAAGCTTTCTTT.

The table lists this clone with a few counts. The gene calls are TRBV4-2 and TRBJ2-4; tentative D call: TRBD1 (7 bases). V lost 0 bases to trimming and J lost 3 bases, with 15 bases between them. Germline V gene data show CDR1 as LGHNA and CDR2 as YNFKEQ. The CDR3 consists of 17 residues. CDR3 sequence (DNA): TGTGCCAGCAGCCAAGAGGGGGGACAGACCAACAAAAACATTCAGTACTTC. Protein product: CASSQEGGQTNKNIQYF.

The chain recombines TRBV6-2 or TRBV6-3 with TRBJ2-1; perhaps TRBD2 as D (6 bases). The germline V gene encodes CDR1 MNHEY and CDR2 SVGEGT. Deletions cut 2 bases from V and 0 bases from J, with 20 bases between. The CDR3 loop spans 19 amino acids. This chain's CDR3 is CASSYPAAGRRSSYNEQFF. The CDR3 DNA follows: TGTGCCAGCAGTTACCCCGCGGCGGGGCGGAGAAGCTCCTACAATGAGCAGTTCTTC.

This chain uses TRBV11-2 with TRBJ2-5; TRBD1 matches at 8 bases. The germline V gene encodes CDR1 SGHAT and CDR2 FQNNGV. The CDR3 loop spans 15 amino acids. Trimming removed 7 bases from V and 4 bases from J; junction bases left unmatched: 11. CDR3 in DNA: TGTGCCAGCAACCCCTCGGGTCAGGGGGCAGAGACCCAGTACTTC. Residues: CASNPSGQGAETQYF.

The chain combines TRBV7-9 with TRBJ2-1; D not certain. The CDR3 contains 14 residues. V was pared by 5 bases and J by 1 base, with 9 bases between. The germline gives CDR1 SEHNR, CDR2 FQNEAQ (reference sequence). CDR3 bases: TGTGCCAGCAGCCCTAAAAGTTCCTACAATGAGCAGTTCTTC. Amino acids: CASSPKSSYNEQFF.

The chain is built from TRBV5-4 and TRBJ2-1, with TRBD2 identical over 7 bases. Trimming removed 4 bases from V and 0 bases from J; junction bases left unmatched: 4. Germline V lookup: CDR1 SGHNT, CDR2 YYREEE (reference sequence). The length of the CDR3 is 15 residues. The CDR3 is CASSRPSGSYNEQFF. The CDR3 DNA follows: TGTGCCAGCAGCCGACCTAGCGGCTCCTACAATGAGCAGTTCTTC.

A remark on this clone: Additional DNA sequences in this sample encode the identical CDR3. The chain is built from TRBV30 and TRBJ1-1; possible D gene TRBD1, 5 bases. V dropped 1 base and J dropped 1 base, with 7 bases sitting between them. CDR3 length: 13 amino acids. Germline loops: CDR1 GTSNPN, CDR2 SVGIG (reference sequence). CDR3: CAWSDRRNTEAFF. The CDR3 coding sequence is TGTGCCTGGAGTGACAGGCGGAACACTGAAGCTTTCTTT.

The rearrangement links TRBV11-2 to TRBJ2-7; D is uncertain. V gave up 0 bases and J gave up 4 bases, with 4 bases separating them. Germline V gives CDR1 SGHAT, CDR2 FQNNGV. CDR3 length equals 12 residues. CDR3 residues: CASSLDPYEQYF. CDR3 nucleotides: TGTGCCAGCAGCTTAGATCCGTACGAGCAGTACTTC.

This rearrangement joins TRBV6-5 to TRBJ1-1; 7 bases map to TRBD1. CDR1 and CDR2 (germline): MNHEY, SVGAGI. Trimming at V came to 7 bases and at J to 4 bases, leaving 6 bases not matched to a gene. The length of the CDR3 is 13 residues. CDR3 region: CASMPQGVTEAFF. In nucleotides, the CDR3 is TGTGCCAGCATGCCCCAGGGGGTCACTGAAGCTTTCTTT.

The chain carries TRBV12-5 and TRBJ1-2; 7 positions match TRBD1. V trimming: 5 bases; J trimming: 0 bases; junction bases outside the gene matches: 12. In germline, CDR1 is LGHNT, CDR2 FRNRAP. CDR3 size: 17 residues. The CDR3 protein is CASGKSGTDRANYGYTF. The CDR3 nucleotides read TGTGCTAGTGGTAAATCCGGGACAGACAGAGCTAACTATGGCTACACCTTC.

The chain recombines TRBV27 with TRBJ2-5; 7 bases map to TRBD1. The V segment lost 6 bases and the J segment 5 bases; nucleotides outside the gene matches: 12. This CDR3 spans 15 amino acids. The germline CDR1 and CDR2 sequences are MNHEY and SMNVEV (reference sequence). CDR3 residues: CASREAVGGVETQYF. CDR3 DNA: TGTGCCAGCAGGGAAGCGGTAGGGGGCGTCGAGACCCAGTACTTC.

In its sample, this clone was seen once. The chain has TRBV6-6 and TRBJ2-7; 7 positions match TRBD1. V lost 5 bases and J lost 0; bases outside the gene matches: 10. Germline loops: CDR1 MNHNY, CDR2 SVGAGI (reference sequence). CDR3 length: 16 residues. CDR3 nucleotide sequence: TGTGCCAGCAGTCAAACAGGGGCCCTATCCTCCTACGAGCAGTACTTC. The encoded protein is CASSQTGALSSYEQYF.

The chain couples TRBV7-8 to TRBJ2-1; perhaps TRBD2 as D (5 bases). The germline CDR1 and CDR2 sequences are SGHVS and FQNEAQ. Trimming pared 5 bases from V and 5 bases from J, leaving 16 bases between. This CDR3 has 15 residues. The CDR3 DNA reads TGTGCCAGCAGCCTCAGCAAAGTGCGGGACAATGAGCAGTTCTTC. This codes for CASSLSKVRDNEQFF.

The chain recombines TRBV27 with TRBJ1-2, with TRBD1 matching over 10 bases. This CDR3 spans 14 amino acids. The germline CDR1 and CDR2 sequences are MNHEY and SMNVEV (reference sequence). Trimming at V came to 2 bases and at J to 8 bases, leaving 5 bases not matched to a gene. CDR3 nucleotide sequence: TGTGCCAGCAGTTTAAAGGGACAGGGGAAGGGCTACACCTTC. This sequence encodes CASSLKGQGKGYTF.

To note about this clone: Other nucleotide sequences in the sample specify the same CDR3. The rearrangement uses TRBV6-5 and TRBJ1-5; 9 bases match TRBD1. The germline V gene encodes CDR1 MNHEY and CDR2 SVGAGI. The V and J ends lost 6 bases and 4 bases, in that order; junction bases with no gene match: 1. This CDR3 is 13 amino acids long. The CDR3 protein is CASRDRGNQPQHF. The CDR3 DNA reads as TGTGCCAGCAGGGACAGGGGAAATCAGCCCCAGCATTTT.

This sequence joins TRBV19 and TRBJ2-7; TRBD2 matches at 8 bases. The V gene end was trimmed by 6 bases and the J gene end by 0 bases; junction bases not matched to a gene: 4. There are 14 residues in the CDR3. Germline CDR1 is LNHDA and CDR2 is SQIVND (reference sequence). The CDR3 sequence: CASRERGTSYEQYF. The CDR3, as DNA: TGTGCCAGTAGGGAGCGGGGGACCTCCTACGAGCAGTACTTC.